The clone carrying this T cell receptor (beta chain) was counted many times. This entry is derived from a study of blood T cells in healthy people across ages. The CDR3 runs 19 residues. The trim removed 6 bases at V and 0 bases at J, leaving 19 bases unmatched. Germline lookup yields CDR1 SGHAT and CDR2 FQNNGV. Combining a sample-barcoded 5' primer with a J-beta primer mix, a second PCR ran for about 6 to 11 cycles. Template switching added a 12-random-nucleotide identifier to every cDNA molecule. TCRdb reprocessed the 5' RACE reads via MiXCR and lists one record per CDR3 protein. This sample has about 1.7 million distinct CDR3 sequences, with about 28% found just once.

The origin of this receptor is a woman in her 30s in good health. The chain recombines TRBV11-2 with TRBJ2-7, with TRBD2 identical over 8 bases. The sample was blood. CDR3 sequence (DNA): TGTGCCAGCAGTCGACAGTTACCGGTAGGACTAGCCTTCTCCTACGAGCAGTACTTC. It yields the protein CASSRQLPVGLAFSYEQYF. Using reference TRBV11-2 and TRBJ2-7 for the parts outside the CDR3, the full variable domain is EAGVAQSPRYKIIEKRQSVAFWCNPISGHATLYWYQQILGQGPKLLIQFQNNGVVDDSQLPKDRFSAERLKGVDSTLKIQPAKLEDSAVYLCASSRQLPVGLAFSYEQYFGPGTRLTVT.